These 18 T cell receptor beta chains share one sample of origin, sequenced in a study of blood T cells in healthy people across ages. PCR was performed a second time for about 7 to 12 cycles using a sample-barcoded 5' primer and a J-beta primer mix. In TCRdb, the 5' RACE reads were re-called with MiXCR into one record per CDR3 protein. The table records fewer than 750,000 distinct CDR3 sequences, approximately 52% of them present only once. What was sequenced was blood. The receptors shown here come from a woman of 80 years or more in good health.

Many counts were recorded for this clonotype. The chain has TRBV2 and TRBJ2-1, with 7 bases lining up with TRBD1. The CDR3 loop spans 12 amino acids. CDR1 SNHLY and CDR2 FYNNEI come from the germline V gene. With 4 bases clipped from V and 9 bases from J, the junction kept 3 bases outside the gene matches. The CDR3, as DNA: TGTGCCAGCAGTGCAGGGGGTTTTGAGCAGTTCTTC. This codes for CASSAGGFEQFF.

The chain links TRBV12-3 or TRBV12-4 to TRBJ2-7; D remains unclear. The J call may not be correct, given that the DNA end is closer to TRBJ2-5. The CDR3 consists of 13 residues. The CDR3 bases are TGTGCCAGCATGTCACGTTCCTGGGAGACCCAGTACTTC. Protein: CASMSRSWETQYF.

V gene TRBV7-2 combines with J gene TRBJ2-1, with TRBD2 as a possible D gene (5 bases). The V gene's germline CDR1 is SGHTA and CDR2 FQGNSA. The CDR3 runs 16 residues. V was shortened by 5 bases and J by 0 bases, with 14 bases between the two germline ends. The CDR3 nucleotides read TGTGCCAGCAGCCGAGGGCAGGTAAGCTCCTACAATGAGCAGTTCTTC. This codes for CASSRGQVSSYNEQFF.

A remark on this clonotype: One end of the junction varies from germline; a read error may be responsible. The chain has TRBV5-1 and TRBJ1-5; 8 bases fit TRBD1. Germline CDR1 is SGHRS and CDR2 is YFSETQ. This CDR3 has 13 residues. The DNA of the CDR3 is TGCGCCAGCAGTCCCGACAGGGGTCAGCCCCGGCATTTT. Its translation is CASSPDRGQPRHF.

This rearrangement joins TRBV5-1 to TRBJ2-2; the D gene is possibly TRBD2 (6 bases). The V gene's germline CDR1 is SGHRS and CDR2 YFSETQ. This CDR3 comprises 18 residues. V was cut by 4 bases and J by 6 bases, with 25 bases left in between. The CDR3 loop reads CASSRLPLGGVSSGELFF. In DNA, the CDR3 is TGCGCCAGCAGCCGCCTCCCCTTGGGCGGGGTAAGCTCCGGGGAGCTGTTTTTT.

A single count supports this clonotype. The rearrangement joins TRBV7-2 to TRBJ2-1; no clear D. V was shortened by 5 bases and J by 4 bases, with 24 bases between the two germline ends. This CDR3 comprises 18 residues. Germline values: CDR1 SGHTA, CDR2 FQGNSA. As DNA, the CDR3 is TGTGCCAGCAGCCCCTCCGGACCTACAAGGTCAAGTTACAATGAGCAGTTCTTC. Its translation: CASSPSGPTRSSYNEQFF.

This clonotype was counted ten times or more. The chain joins TRBV12-3 or TRBV12-4 to TRBJ2-3; 8 positions agree with TRBD2. This CDR3 has 15 residues. The V and J ends lost 4 bases and 3 bases, in that order; junction bases with no gene match: 6. CDR3 region: CASSSGGGWTDTQYF. As DNA, the CDR3 is TGTGCCAGCAGTTCGGGGGGGGGATGGACAGATACGCAGTATTTT.

The V gene is TRBV2, the J gene TRBJ2-5; D is possibly TRBD2 (6 bases). Trimming stripped 10 bases from V and 9 bases from J, with 18 bases between. Germline loops: CDR1 SNHLY, CDR2 FYNNEI. CDR3 length: 12 residues. CDR3 bases: TGTGCCACCAACGTGGGTACGGGAGCCCAGTACTTC. It is translated as CATNVGTGAQYF.

In its sample, this clonotype was seen a few times. V usage is TRBV29-1 and J usage is TRBJ1-2; D gene unclear. CDR3 length: 11 amino acids. Trimming pared 3 bases from V and 5 bases from J, leaving 7 bases between. Germline V gene sequence: CDR1 SQVTM, CDR2 ANQGSEA. The CDR3 region has the DNA TGCAGCGTTGAGTCCGGATATGGCTACACCTTC. The encoded protein is CSVESGYGYTF.

J is TRBJ2-4 and V is TRBV3-1, with 7 bases fitting TRBD1. V was clipped by 0 bases and J by 0 bases; unmatched bases: 8. This CDR3 comprises 18 residues. Germline V gene data show CDR1 as LGHDT and CDR2 as YNNKEL (reference sequence). CDR3 nucleotides: TGTGCCAGCAGCCAAGAGCCCGGGACAGTCCTAGCCAAAAACATTCAGTACTTC. Residues: CASSQEPGTVLAKNIQYF. The full variable domain, with the rest looked up from reference TRBV3-1 and TRBJ2-4, is DTAVSQTPKYLVTQMGNDKSIKCEQNLGHDTMYWYKQDSKKFLKIMFSYNNKELIINETVPNRFSPKSPDKAHLNLHINSLELGDSAVYFCASSQEPGTVLAKNIQYFGAGTRLSVL.

The chain links TRBV3-1 to TRBJ2-3; 7 positions agree with TRBD2. Germline values: CDR1 LGHDT, CDR2 YNNKEL (reference sequence). This CDR3 has 15 amino acids. Trimming at V came to 0 bases and at J to 4 bases, leaving 4 bases not matched to a gene. CDR3 amino acids: CASSQEGEGSDTQYF. The CDR3 DNA follows: TGTGCCAGCAGCCAAGAAGGGGAGGGCTCAGATACGCAGTATTTT.

The genes are TRBV7-3 and TRBJ2-2; TRBD2 matches 9 bases. The CDR3 is 16 residues long. V shed 0 bases, J shed 6 bases, and the junction held 5 bases outside the gene matches. The germline gives CDR1 SGHTA, CDR2 FQGTGA. CDR3: CASSLTGGRGAGELFF. The CDR3 bases are TGTGCCAGCAGCTTAACAGGCGGGAGGGGTGCCGGGGAGCTGTTTTTT.

This clonotype was seen a few times. The CDR3 DNA sequence: TGCGCCAGCAGCTACCTAGCCGGGACAGGGGACAATGAGCAGTTCTTC. Translation: CASSYLAGTGDNEQFF. The chain uses TRBV5-1 and TRBJ2-1; 10 bases are shared with TRBD1. V was pared by 3 bases and J by 5 bases, with 8 bases of the junction left unmatched. The CDR3 contains 16 residues. Germline lookup yields CDR1 SGHRS and CDR2 YFSETQ. Variable domain in full (rest from reference TRBV5-1 and TRBJ2-1): KAGVTQTPRYLIKTRGQQVTLSCSPISGHRSVSWYQQTPGQGLQFLFEYFSETQRNKGNFPGRFSGRQFSNSRSEMNVSTLELGDSALYLCASSYLAGTGDNEQFFGPGTRLTVL.

On this clonotype itself: A read error may explain this, as a much larger clone is one base away. The chain employs TRBV4-1 and TRBJ2-1; possibly TRBD2 for D (6 bases). Germline assignment: CDR1 MGHRA and CDR2 YSYEKL. The CDR3 extends over 13 amino acids. Trimming stripped 3 bases from V and 13 bases from J, with 16 bases between. CDR3 in DNA: TGCGCCAGCAGCCAGATTAGCGGAGAGACCCAGTTCTTC. Translation gives CASSQISGETQFF.

Worth noting for this clonotype: At one end the junction does not follow the germline gene, possibly because of a read error. The V call is TRBV12-3 or TRBV12-4, the J call TRBJ2-2; a possible D gene is TRBD2 (5 bases). This CDR3 contains 13 residues. This chain's CDR3 is CACSSGRGGELFF. Written as DNA, the CDR3 is TGTGCCTGCAGCTCCGGTCGGGGCGGGGAGCTGTTTTTT.

A remark on this clonotype: This clone may be a read error of a much larger clone one base away. The genes are TRBV5-1 and TRBJ2-7; 11 bases map to TRBD2. This CDR3 has 17 residues. The V and J ends lost 0 bases and 7 bases, in that order; junction bases with no gene match: 12. Germline V gene lookup returns CDR1 SGHRS and CDR2 YFSETQ. CDR3 DNA sequence: TGCGCCAGCAGCTTGGAGGTTACGGCTAGCGGGAGGAATGAGCAGTACTTC. Translated, it gives CASSLEVTASGRNEQYF.

This clonotype was seen repeatedly, ten times or more. The V call is TRBV2, the J call TRBJ1-2; D unresolved. CDR3 size: 15 residues. V was cut by 4 bases and J by 4 bases, with 16 bases left in between. Germline V gene lookup returns CDR1 SNHLY and CDR2 FYNNEI. Written as DNA, the CDR3 is TGTGCCAGCAGTGTCTTCGGCAGCCGACTCTATGGCTACACCTTC. Translated: CASSVFGSRLYGYTF.

V is TRBV20-1 and J is TRBJ2-3, with 7 bases matching TRBD2. The V and J ends lost 5 bases and 3 bases, in that order; junction bases with no gene match: 8. Germline CDR1 and CDR2: DFQATT and SNEGSKA (reference sequence). The CDR3 is 14 amino acids. The CDR3: CSAWRGSSTDTQYF. DNA of the CDR3: TGCAGTGCTTGGCGGGGGTCTTCTACAGATACGCAGTATTTT.